This T cell receptor (beta chain) was sequenced for a study of cytomegalovirus exposure and HLA in healthy donors. With regard to this clone: Its target is not known.

Researchers ran the PCR with 60 Vbeta and 13 Jbeta primers. Repertoires were generated with immunoSEQ multiplex PCR, while TCRdb's copy carries only in-frame clones and drops some. The sample shows around 190,000 clones, 65% to 80% of them seen only once. Study findings and constraints: The study assumed roughly uniform donor sequencing depth for presence/absence analyses.

This CDR3 contains 16 residues. V shed 1 base and J 10 bases; nucleotides not matched to a gene: 8. Germline V gene sequence: CDR1 MRHNA, CDR2 SNTAGT. The chain uses TRBV6-4 and TRBJ2-1; 12 nucleotides agree with TRBD1. The TCR originated in a woman in her thirties in good health and CMV-seropositive. The sequenced material came from PBMCs. CDR3 residues: CASSDWGTGGRREQFF. Written as DNA, the CDR3 is TGTGCCAGCAGTGACTGGGGGACAGGGGGCCGCAGGGAGCAGTTCTTC.